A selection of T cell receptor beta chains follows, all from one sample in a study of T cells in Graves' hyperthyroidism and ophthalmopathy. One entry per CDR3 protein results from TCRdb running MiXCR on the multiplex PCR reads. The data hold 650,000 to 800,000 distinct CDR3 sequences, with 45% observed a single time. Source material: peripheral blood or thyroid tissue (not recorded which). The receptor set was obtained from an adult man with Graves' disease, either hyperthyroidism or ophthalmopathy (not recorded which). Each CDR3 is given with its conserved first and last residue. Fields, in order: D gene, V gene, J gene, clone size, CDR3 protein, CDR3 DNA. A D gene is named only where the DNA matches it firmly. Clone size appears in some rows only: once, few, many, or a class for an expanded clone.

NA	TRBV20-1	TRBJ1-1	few	CSATNRAMGLEAFF	TGCAGTGCAACAAATCGGGCCATGGGCCTTGAAGCTTTCTTT
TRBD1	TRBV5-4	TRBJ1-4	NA	CASSLSDREGEKLFF	TGTGCCAGCAGCTTGTCGGACAGGGAAGGGGAAAAACTGTTTTTT
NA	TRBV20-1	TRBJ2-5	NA	CSALNSKLETQYF	TGCAGTGCCCTAAATTCGAAACTAGAGACCCAGTACTTC
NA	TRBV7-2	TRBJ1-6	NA	CASSLMGGNSPLHF	TGTGCCAGCAGCTTAATGGGAGGAAATTCACCCCTCCACTTT
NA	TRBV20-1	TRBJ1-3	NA	CSATPRGNTIYF	TGCAGTGCGACACCCAGGGGAAACACCATATATTTT
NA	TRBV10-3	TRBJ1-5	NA	CASSLNSGTSNQPQHF	TGTGCCAGCAGTTTAAACTCCGGGACAAGTAATCAGCCCCAGCATTTT
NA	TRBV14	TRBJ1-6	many	CASSQTGLGSPLHF	TGTGCCAGCAGCCAAACAGGGCTCGGCTCACCCCTCCACTTT
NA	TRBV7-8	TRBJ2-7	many	CASSSSPTGHYEQYF	TGTGCCAGCAGCTCTTCTCCGACAGGACACTACGAGCAGTACTTC
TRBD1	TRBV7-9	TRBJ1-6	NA	CASSLATGAGSPLHF	TGTGCCAGCAGCTTAGCAACAGGGGCGGGTTCACCCCTCCACTTT
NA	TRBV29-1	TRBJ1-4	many	CSVERENDEKLFF	TGCAGCGTTGAACGCGAGAATGATGAAAAACTGTTTTTT
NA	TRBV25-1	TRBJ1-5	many	CASSDPGRNQPQHF	TGTGCCAGCAGTGACCCCGGGCGTAATCAGCCCCAGCATTTT
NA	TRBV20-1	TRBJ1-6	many	CSASRTENSPLHF	TGCAGTGCCTCGCGGACGGAGAATTCACCCCTCCACTTT
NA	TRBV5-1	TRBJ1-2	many	CASSLNPYYGYTF	TGCGCCAGCAGCTTGAATCCGTACTATGGCTACACCTTC
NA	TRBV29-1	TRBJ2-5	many	CSVEDRYRVMSETQYF	TGCAGCGTTGAAGATAGGTACAGGGTAATGTCGGAGACCCAGTACTTC
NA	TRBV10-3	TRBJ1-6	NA	CAIRRTSGNSPLHF	TGTGCCATCAGACGGACTAGCGGGAACTCACCCCTCCACTTT
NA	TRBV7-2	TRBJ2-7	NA	CASSASEGYEQYF	TGTGCCAGCAGTGCTAGCGAGGGGTACGAGCAGTACTTC
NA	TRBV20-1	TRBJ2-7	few	CSARDPSPGTWDEQYF	TGCAGTGCTAGAGATCCCTCCCCCGGGACTTGGGACGAGCAGTACTTC
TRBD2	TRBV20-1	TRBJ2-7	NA	CSAVLADVYEQYF	TGCAGTGCCGTCCTAGCGGATGTCTACGAGCAGTACTTC